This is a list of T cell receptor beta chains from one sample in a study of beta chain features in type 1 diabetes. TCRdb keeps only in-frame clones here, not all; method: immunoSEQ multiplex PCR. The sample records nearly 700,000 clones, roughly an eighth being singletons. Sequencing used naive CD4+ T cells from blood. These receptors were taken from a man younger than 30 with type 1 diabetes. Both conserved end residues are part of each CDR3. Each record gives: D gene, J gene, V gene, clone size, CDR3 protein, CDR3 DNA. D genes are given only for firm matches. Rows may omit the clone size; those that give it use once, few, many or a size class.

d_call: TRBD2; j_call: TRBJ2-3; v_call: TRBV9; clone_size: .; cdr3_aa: CASSVVPSGGLNTQYF; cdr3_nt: TGTGCCAGCAGCGTAGTCCCTAGCGGGGGACTTAATACGCAGTATTTT
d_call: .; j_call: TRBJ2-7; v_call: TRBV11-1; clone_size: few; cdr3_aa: CASSLALSKSGAYEQYF; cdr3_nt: TGTGCCAGCAGCTTAGCGCTATCGAAATCTGGGGCCTACGAGCAGTACTTC
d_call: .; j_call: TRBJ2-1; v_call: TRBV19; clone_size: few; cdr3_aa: CASRQGSYNEQFF; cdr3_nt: TGTGCCAGTAGACAGGGCTCCTACAATGAGCAGTTCTTC
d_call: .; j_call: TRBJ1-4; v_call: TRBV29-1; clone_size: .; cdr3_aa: CSVRTGGEEKLFF; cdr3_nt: TGCAGCGTTCGAACCGGGGGCGAGGAAAAACTGTTTTTT
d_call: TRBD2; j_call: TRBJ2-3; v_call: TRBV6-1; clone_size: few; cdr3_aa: CASSEFGPGGGGTDTQYF; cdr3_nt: TGTGCCAGCAGTGAATTTGGTCCGGGGGGAGGAGGCACAGATACGCAGTATTTT
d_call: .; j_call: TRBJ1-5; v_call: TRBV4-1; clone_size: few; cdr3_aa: CASSQRSRDSNQPQHF; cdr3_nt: TGCGCCAGCAGCCAAAGGTCCAGGGATAGCAATCAGCCCCAGCATTTT
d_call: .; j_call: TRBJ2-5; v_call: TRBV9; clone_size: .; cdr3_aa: CASSVATVRGETQYF; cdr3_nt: TGTGCCAGCAGCGTAGCTACGGTTCGAGGAGAGACCCAGTACTTC
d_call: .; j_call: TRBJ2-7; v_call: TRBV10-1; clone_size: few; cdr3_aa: CASSESGLGGYEQYF; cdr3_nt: TGCGCCAGCAGTGAGTCCGGCCTAGGGGGCTACGAGCAGTACTTC
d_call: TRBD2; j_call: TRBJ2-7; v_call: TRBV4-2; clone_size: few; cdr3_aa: CASSQVHGQGGSYEQYF; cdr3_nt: TGTGCCAGCAGCCAAGTGCATGGCCAGGGAGGGTCCTACGAGCAGTACTTC
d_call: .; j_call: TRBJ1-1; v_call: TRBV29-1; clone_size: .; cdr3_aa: CSVGQNTEAFF; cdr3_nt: TGCAGCGTTGGACAGAACACTGAAGCTTTCTTT
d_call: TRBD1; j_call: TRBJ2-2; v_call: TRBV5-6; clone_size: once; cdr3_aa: CASSFLTGDTGELFF; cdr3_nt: TGTGCCAGCAGCTTTCTTACAGGGGACACCGGGGAGCTGTTTTTT
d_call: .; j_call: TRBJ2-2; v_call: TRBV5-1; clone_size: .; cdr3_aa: CASSLVPEFTGELFF; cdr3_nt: TGCGCCAGCAGCTTGGTTCCAGAATTCACCGGGGAGCTGTTTTTT
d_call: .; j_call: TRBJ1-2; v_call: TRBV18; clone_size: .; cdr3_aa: CASSHGQNLYGYTF; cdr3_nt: TGTGCCAGCTCACACGGACAGAACCTCTATGGCTACACCTTC
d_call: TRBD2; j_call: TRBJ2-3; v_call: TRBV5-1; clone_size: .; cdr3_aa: CASSLFTSGEADTQYF; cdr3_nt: TGCGCCAGCAGCTTATTTACTAGCGGGGAGGCAGATACGCAGTATTTT
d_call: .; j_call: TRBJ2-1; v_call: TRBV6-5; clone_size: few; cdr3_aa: CASSYIQGRDEQFF; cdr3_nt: TGTGCCAGCAGTTACATTCAGGGGAGGGATGAGCAGTTCTTC
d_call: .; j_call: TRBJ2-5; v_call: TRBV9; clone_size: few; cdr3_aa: CASSVVGQTQETQYF; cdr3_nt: TGTGCCAGCAGCGTAGTGGGGCAGACCCAAGAGACCCAGTACTTC
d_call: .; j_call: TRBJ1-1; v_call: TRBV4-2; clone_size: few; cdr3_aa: CASSQLGQGGTEAFF; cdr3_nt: TGTGCCAGCAGCCAATTGGGTCAGGGTGGAACTGAAGCTTTCTTT
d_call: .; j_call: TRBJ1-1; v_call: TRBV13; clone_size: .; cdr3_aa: CASSLLQGTEAFF; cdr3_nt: TGTGCCAGCAGCTTATTACAGGGCACTGAAGCTTTCTTT
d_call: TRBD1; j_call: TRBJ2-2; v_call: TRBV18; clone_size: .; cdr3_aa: CASSRGQLNTGELFF; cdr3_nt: TGTGCCAGCTCAAGGGGACAGCTAAACACCGGGGAGCTGTTTTTT
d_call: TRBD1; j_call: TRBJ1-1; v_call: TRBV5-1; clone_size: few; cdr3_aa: CASGVDRSANTEAFF; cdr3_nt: TGCGCCAGCGGAGTGGACAGGTCGGCGAACACTGAAGCTTTCTTT
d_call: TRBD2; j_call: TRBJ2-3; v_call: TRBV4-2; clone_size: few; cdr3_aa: CASRSGGATDTQYF; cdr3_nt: TGTGCCAGCCGGAGCGGGGGGGCCACAGATACGCAGTATTTT
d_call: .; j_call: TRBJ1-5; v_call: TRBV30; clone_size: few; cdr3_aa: CAWTDSSNQPQHF; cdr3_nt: TGTGCCTGGACCGACAGTAGCAATCAGCCCCAGCATTTT
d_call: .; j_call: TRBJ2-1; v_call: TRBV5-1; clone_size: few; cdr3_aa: CASSLGPQGWPSSYNEQFF; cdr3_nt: TGCGCCAGCAGCTTGGGGCCACAGGGCTGGCCGAGCTCCTACAATGAGCAGTTCTTC
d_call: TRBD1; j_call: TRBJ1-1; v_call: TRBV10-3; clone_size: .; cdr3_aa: CAISRFPRQGSSSEAFF; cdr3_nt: TGTGCCATCAGTAGGTTCCCTCGACAGGGGTCCTCGTCGGAAGCTTTCTTT
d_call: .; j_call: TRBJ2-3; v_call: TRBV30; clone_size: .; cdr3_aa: CAWSPDGYTDTQYF; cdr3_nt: TGTGCCTGGAGTCCAGACGGGTACACAGATACGCAGTATTTT
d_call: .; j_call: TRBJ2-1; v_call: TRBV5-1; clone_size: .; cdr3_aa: CASSLSEGNEQFF; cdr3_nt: TGCGCCAGCAGCTTGTCCGAGGGCAATGAGCAGTTCTTC
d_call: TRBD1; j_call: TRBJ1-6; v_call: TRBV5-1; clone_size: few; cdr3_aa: CASSFKSTGSGDSPLHF; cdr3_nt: TGCGCCAGCAGCTTCAAGTCGACAGGGTCGGGGGATTCACCCCTCCACTTT
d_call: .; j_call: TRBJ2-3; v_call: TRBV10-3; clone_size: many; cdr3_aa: CAISSPSDTQYF; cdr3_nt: TGTGCCATCTCGTCCCCAAGCGATACGCAGTATTTT
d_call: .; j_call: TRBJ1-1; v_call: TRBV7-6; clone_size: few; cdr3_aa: CASSLAAQVNTEAFF; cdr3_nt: TGTGCCAGCAGCTTAGCGGCACAGGTCAACACTGAAGCTTTCTTT
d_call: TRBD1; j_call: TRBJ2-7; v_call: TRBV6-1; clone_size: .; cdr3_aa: CASSPDRDGEQYF; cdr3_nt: TGTGCCAGCAGCCCGGACAGGGACGGCGAGCAGTACTTC
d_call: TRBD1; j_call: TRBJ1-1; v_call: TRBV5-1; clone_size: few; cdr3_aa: CASSLGQGENTEAFF; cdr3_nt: TGCGCCAGCAGCCTTGGACAGGGGGAGAACACTGAAGCTTTCTTT
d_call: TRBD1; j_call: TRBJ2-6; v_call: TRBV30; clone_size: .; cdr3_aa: CAWSSIRTGSSGANVLTF; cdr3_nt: TGTGCCTGGAGTTCAATCCGGACAGGGTCTAGTGGGGCCAACGTCCTGACTTTC
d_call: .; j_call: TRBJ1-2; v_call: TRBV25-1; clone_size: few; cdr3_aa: CASRTHYGYTF; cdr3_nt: TGTGCCAGCAGGACCCACTATGGCTACACCTTC
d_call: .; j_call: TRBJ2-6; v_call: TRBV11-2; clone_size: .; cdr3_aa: CASSLAGANVLTF; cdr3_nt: TGTGCCAGCAGCTTAGCAGGGGCCAACGTCCTGACTTTC
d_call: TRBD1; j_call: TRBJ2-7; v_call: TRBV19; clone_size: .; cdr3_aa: CASSTTGGGEQYF; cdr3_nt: TGTGCCAGTAGTACCACAGGGGGCGGCGAGCAGTACTTC
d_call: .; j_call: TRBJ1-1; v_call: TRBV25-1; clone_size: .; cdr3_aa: CASSESRGPMNTEAFF; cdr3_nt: TGTGCCAGCAGTGAGTCGCGGGGACCAATGAACACTGAAGCTTTCTTT
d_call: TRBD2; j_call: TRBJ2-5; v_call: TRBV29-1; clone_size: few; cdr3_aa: CSVGEVKGLGETQYF; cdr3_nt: TGCAGCGTGGGGGAGGTAAAGGGACTAGGTGAGACCCAGTACTTC
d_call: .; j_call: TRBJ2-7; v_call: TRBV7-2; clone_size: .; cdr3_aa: CASSFGSAGSQGEQYF; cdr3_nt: TGTGCCAGCAGCTTCGGCTCCGCGGGGTCCCAGGGCGAGCAGTACTTC
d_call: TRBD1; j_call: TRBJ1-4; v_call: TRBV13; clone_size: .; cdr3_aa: CASSFWTGLGEKLFF; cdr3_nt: TGTGCCAGCAGCTTTTGGACAGGGTTGGGGGAAAAACTGTTTTTT
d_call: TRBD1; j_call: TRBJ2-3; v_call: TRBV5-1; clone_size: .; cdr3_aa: CASSSRTGATTDTQYF; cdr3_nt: TGCGCCAGCAGCTCCCGGACAGGGGCTACCACAGATACGCAGTATTTT
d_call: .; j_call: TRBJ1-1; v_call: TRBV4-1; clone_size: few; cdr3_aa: CASSPGLGRANTEAFF; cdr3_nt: TGCGCCAGCAGCCCCGGTTTAGGCAGGGCGAACACTGAAGCTTTCTTT
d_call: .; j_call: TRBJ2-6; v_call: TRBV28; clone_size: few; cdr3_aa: CASSLLAGQPGANVLTF; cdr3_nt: TGTGCCAGCAGTTTATTGGCCGGTCAACCTGGGGCCAACGTCCTGACTTTC
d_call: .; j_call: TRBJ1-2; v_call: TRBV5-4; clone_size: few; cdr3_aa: CASSSPGGGRRGYTF; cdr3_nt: TGTGCCAGCAGCTCCCCCGGTGGGGGTAGGCGCGGCTACACCTTC
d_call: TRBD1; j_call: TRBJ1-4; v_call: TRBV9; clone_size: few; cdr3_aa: CASSVASGGKLFF; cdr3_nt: TGTGCCAGCAGCGTAGCCTCAGGGGGAAAACTGTTTTTT
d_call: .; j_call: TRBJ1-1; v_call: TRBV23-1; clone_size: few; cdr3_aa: CASTPTGSFF; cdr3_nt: TGCGCCAGCACGCCTACAGGGTCTTTCTTT
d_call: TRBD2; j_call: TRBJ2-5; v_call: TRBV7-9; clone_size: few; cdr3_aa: CASSSTSGGAGETQYF; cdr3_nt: TGTGCCAGCAGCTCTACTAGCGGGGGAGCGGGAGAGACCCAGTACTTC
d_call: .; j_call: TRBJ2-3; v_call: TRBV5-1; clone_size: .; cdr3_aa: CASKAGTVASTDTQYF; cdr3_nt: TGCGCCAGCAAAGCAGGGACGGTTGCTAGCACAGATACGCAGTATTTT
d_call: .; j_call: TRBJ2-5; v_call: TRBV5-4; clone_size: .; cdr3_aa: CASSASAGIQETQYF; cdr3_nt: TGTGCCAGCAGCGCTTCTGCGGGGATACAAGAGACCCAGTACTTC
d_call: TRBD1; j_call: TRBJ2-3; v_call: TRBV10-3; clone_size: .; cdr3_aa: CAISAGTGDTDTQYF; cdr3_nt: TGTGCCATCAGTGCCGGGACAGGAGACACAGATACGCAGTATTTT
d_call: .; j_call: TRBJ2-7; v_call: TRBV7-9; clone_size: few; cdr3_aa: CASSLAVIGGREQYF; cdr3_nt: TGTGCCAGCAGCTTAGCTGTGATCGGGGGACGCGAGCAGTACTTC
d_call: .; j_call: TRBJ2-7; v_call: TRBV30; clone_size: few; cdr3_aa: CAWSRRAGEQYF; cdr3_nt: TGTGCCTGGAGTCGGAGGGCGGGCGAGCAGTACTTC